These T cell receptor beta chains were read from a single sample in a study of a mutant IDH1 vaccine in newly diagnosed glioma. The antigens these receptors bind are not known. The table came from immunoSEQ multiplex PCR; TCRdb's copy has only in-frame clones and leaves some out. The data show roughly 57,000 clones, about 89% seen once. The starting material was PBMCs, obtained from a glioma patient whose treatment included an IDH1 peptide vaccine. The source of these receptors is a man aged 40-49 years with glioma. The CDR3 runs from the conserved cysteine through the conserved F or W. Each record gives: CDR3 DNA, CDR3 protein, J gene, CDR3 length, clone size, V gene, D gene. D genes are given only for firm matches. Clone sizes are given selectively: once, few, many, or a class where the clone is expanded.

CDR3nt: TGTGCCAGCAGACTAGGCGGAGAACATAATGAAAAACTGTTTTTT
CDR3aa: CASRLGGEHNEKLFF
j_gene: TRBJ1-4
len: 15
abundance: few
v_gene: TRBV7-9
d_gene: -

CDR3nt: TGTGCCAGCAGCTTAAGACAGGGGTCGAACACTGAAGCTTTCTTT
CDR3aa: CASSLRQGSNTEAFF
j_gene: TRBJ1-1
len: 15
abundance: -
v_gene: TRBV5-5
d_gene: TRBD1

CDR3nt: TGTGCCAGTCGGAGACAGTACATCAATGAGCAGTTCTTC
CDR3aa: CASRRQYINEQFF
j_gene: TRBJ2-1
len: 13
abundance: -
v_gene: TRBV6-5
d_gene: -

CDR3nt: TGTGCCAGCAGTCTACTAGCCAAAAACATTCAGTACTTC
CDR3aa: CASSLLAKNIQYF
j_gene: TRBJ2-4
len: 13
abundance: -
v_gene: TRBV28
d_gene: -

CDR3nt: TGTGCCAGCAGGACGCCACTCCGGGACAGGGGCATCTATGGCTACACCTTC
CDR3aa: CASRTPLRDRGIYGYTF
j_gene: TRBJ1-2
len: 17
abundance: -
v_gene: TRBV5-6
d_gene: TRBD1

CDR3nt: TGCAGCGTGGAGGGACAGGGGAATGGCTACACCTTC
CDR3aa: CSVEGQGNGYTF
j_gene: TRBJ1-2
len: 12
abundance: -
v_gene: TRBV29-1
d_gene: TRBD1

CDR3nt: TGTGCCAGCAGCTTAGACAGGCCCTTAGGGAACATTCAGTACTTC
CDR3aa: CASSLDRPLGNIQYF
j_gene: TRBJ2-4
len: 15
abundance: -
v_gene: TRBV7-2
d_gene: -

CDR3nt: TGTGCCAGCAGCTGGGATCCGGGCACTGAAGCTTTCTTT
CDR3aa: CASSWDPGTEAFF
j_gene: TRBJ1-1
len: 13
abundance: -
v_gene: TRBV7-3
d_gene: -

CDR3nt: TGTGCCAGCAGTTTAAAGGCAGGGGGCGCGGTAGTCCGGGGTCTCAATGAGCAGTTCTTC
CDR3aa: CASSLKAGGAVVRGLNEQFF
j_gene: TRBJ2-1
len: 20
abundance: once
v_gene: TRBV27
d_gene: TRBD1

CDR3nt: TGCGCCAGCAGCTTGGATCTTCAGGGAGGCACCGGGGAGCTGTTTTTT
CDR3aa: CASSLDLQGGTGELFF
j_gene: TRBJ2-2
len: 16
abundance: -
v_gene: TRBV5-1
d_gene: -

CDR3nt: TGCGCCAGCAGCTTGGACGAGGTCCCCTACGAGCAGTACTTC
CDR3aa: CASSLDEVPYEQYF
j_gene: TRBJ2-7
len: 14
abundance: -
v_gene: TRBV5-1
d_gene: -

CDR3nt: TGTGCCAGCAGCTTGTTTTTAAGGGTAGATACGCAGTATTTT
CDR3aa: CASSLFLRVDTQYF
j_gene: TRBJ2-3
len: 14
abundance: -
v_gene: TRBV5-4
d_gene: -

CDR3nt: TGTGCCAGCAGCTTATGGGACAGGGGGTTGGGATATGGCTACACCTTC
CDR3aa: CASSLWDRGLGYGYTF
j_gene: TRBJ1-2
len: 16
abundance: few
v_gene: TRBV7-2
d_gene: TRBD1

CDR3nt: TGTGCCAGCAGTTGGACAGGCCCCTCCTACGAGCAGTACTTC
CDR3aa: CASSWTGPSYEQYF
j_gene: TRBJ2-7
len: 14
abundance: few
v_gene: TRBV5-6
d_gene: TRBD1

CDR3nt: TGCGCCAGCAGCCCCCTGGGTAGCGGGACAGGCAATGAGCAGTTCTTC
CDR3aa: CASSPLGSGTGNEQFF
j_gene: TRBJ2-1
len: 16
abundance: -
v_gene: TRBV5-1
d_gene: -

CDR3nt: TGTGCCAGCAGCCACCTTACGGGAGGGCCATACAATGAGCAGTTCTTC
CDR3aa: CASSHLTGGPYNEQFF
j_gene: TRBJ2-1
len: 16
abundance: -
v_gene: TRBV14
d_gene: TRBD2

CDR3nt: TGCGCCAGCAGCTTGGTTTTTGCGGGATCCTACAATGAGCAGTTCTTC
CDR3aa: CASSLVFAGSYNEQFF
j_gene: TRBJ2-1
len: 16
abundance: -
v_gene: TRBV5-1
d_gene: -

CDR3nt: TGTGCCAGTAGTATAGCGACCGGGGTGAGCACTGAAGCTTTCTTT
CDR3aa: CASSIATGVSTEAFF
j_gene: TRBJ1-1
len: 15
abundance: -
v_gene: TRBV19
d_gene: -

CDR3nt: TGTGCCTGGAGTGATAGGCAGCGGGACTCCACAGATACGCAGTATTTT
CDR3aa: CAWSDRQRDSTDTQYF
j_gene: TRBJ2-3
len: 16
abundance: -
v_gene: TRBV30
d_gene: TRBD2

CDR3nt: TGTGCCAGTAGTATGGACTTCGCCATATATTTT
CDR3aa: CASSMDFAIYF
j_gene: TRBJ1-3
len: 11
abundance: -
v_gene: TRBV19
d_gene: -

CDR3nt: TGTGCCACCAGCAGAGATCGAGGGGGCGACAAAAACATTCAGTACTTC
CDR3aa: CATSRDRGGDKNIQYF
j_gene: TRBJ2-4
len: 16
abundance: -
v_gene: TRBV15
d_gene: TRBD1

CDR3nt: TGTGCCACCAGCCGGTGGAGAGGGAAGTCAGATACGCAGTATTTT
CDR3aa: CATSRWRGKSDTQYF
j_gene: TRBJ2-3
len: 15
abundance: -
v_gene: TRBV15
d_gene: -

CDR3nt: TGTGCCAGCAGCGGAGGCAGGGAGGGAAATACGCAGTATTTT
CDR3aa: CASSGGREGNTQYF
j_gene: TRBJ2-3
len: 14
abundance: -
v_gene: TRBV9
d_gene: TRBD2

CDR3nt: TGTGCCAGCAGTCCAACAGGGTATGGCTACACCTTC
CDR3aa: CASSPTGYGYTF
j_gene: TRBJ1-2
len: 12
abundance: once
v_gene: TRBV6-1
d_gene: -

CDR3nt: TGTGCCAGCAGCTTAGGAGGGGGGACCTACGAGCAGTACTTC
CDR3aa: CASSLGGGTYEQYF
j_gene: TRBJ2-7
len: 14
abundance: -
v_gene: TRBV11-2
d_gene: -

CDR3nt: TGTGCCAGCAGTGAAGCGCATATACAGGCCCTCCACTTT
CDR3aa: CASSEAHIQALHF
j_gene: TRBJ1-6
len: 13
abundance: -
v_gene: TRBV6-1
d_gene: -

CDR3nt: TGTGCCAGCAGCCTAGATGGACTAGCGGGAGGGAATGAGCAGTTCTTC
CDR3aa: CASSLDGLAGGNEQFF
j_gene: TRBJ2-1
len: 16
abundance: -
v_gene: TRBV7-2
d_gene: TRBD2

CDR3nt: TGTGCCAGCAGCTCAAGGACAGTGGAAGGGAATTCACCCCTCCACTTT
CDR3aa: CASSSRTVEGNSPLHF
j_gene: TRBJ1-6
len: 16
abundance: -
v_gene: TRBV7-2
d_gene: -

CDR3nt: TGTGCCAGCAGCACCTACCAGGGAAGCAATCAGCCCCAGCATTTT
CDR3aa: CASSTYQGSNQPQHF
j_gene: TRBJ1-5
len: 15
abundance: -
v_gene: TRBV2
d_gene: -

CDR3nt: TGCAGCGACCCAGATGGACAGCTCTTACAAGAGACCCAGTACTTC
CDR3aa: CSDPDGQLLQETQYF
j_gene: TRBJ2-5
len: 15
abundance: -
v_gene: TRBV29-1
d_gene: -

CDR3nt: TGTGCCAGCAGTGAATGGGCGCGGGAGGCCCGGGGTGGGCAGTATTTT
CDR3aa: CASSEWAREARGGQYF
j_gene: TRBJ2-3
len: 16
abundance: -
v_gene: TRBV2
d_gene: TRBD2

CDR3nt: TGTGCCAGCAGCGTAGTAGGGGATTCACCCCTCCACTTT
CDR3aa: CASSVVGDSPLHF
j_gene: TRBJ1-6
len: 13
abundance: -
v_gene: TRBV9
d_gene: -

CDR3nt: TGCGCCAGCAGCCCGAGCTCCTACCGGGACAGGCACTATGGCTACACCTTC
CDR3aa: CASSPSSYRDRHYGYTF
j_gene: TRBJ1-2
len: 17
abundance: few
v_gene: TRBV4-1
d_gene: TRBD1

CDR3nt: TGTGCCAGCAGATACGGACTGAGCGGCTACACCTTC
CDR3aa: CASRYGLSGYTF
j_gene: TRBJ1-2
len: 12
abundance: -
v_gene: TRBV27
d_gene: -

CDR3nt: TGTGCCAGCCACCAGGACAGGGGGCTTGATGGCTACACCTTC
CDR3aa: CASHQDRGLDGYTF
j_gene: TRBJ1-2
len: 14
abundance: -
v_gene: TRBV18
d_gene: TRBD1

CDR3nt: TGTGCCAGCAGCACCGGGACTTCTGCCTACGAGCAGTACTTC
CDR3aa: CASSTGTSAYEQYF
j_gene: TRBJ2-7
len: 14
abundance: once
v_gene: TRBV7-9
d_gene: -

CDR3nt: TGTGCCAGCTCACCACCCGTGGGACCGAGCTCTGGAAACACCATATATTTT
CDR3aa: CASSPPVGPSSGNTIYF
j_gene: TRBJ1-3
len: 17
abundance: few
v_gene: TRBV18
d_gene: -

CDR3nt: TGTGCCAGCACCGTGCTGAACACTGAAGCTTTCTTT
CDR3aa: CASTVLNTEAFF
j_gene: TRBJ1-1
len: 12
abundance: -
v_gene: TRBV28
d_gene: -

CDR3nt: TGTGCCAGCGGCGTTATGATCTCCTACGAGCAGTACTTC
CDR3aa: CASGVMISYEQYF
j_gene: TRBJ2-7
len: 13
abundance: -
v_gene: TRBV6-6
d_gene: -

CDR3nt: TGTGCCTGGAGTACAACAGGGGAGGGCTATGGCTACACCTTC
CDR3aa: CAWSTTGEGYGYTF
j_gene: TRBJ1-2
len: 14
abundance: -
v_gene: TRBV30
d_gene: TRBD1

CDR3nt: TGTGCCAGCAGGAAAGGGACAGGGGGAAGGAACACTGAAGCTTTCTTT
CDR3aa: CASRKGTGGRNTEAFF
j_gene: TRBJ1-1
len: 16
abundance: once
v_gene: TRBV6-6
d_gene: TRBD1

CDR3nt: TGTGCCAGCAGCTCGACTAGATCCGGGGAGCTGTTTTTT
CDR3aa: CASSSTRSGELFF
j_gene: TRBJ2-2
len: 13
abundance: -
v_gene: TRBV11-3
d_gene: -

CDR3nt: TGTGCCAGCAGTGTCCGACAGGGCGCAAGCACTGAAGCTTTCTTT
CDR3aa: CASSVRQGASTEAFF
j_gene: TRBJ1-1
len: 15
abundance: -
v_gene: TRBV6-5
d_gene: TRBD1

CDR3nt: TGTGCCACAGGGGGGGGGCTGGGAGAGACCCAGTACTTC
CDR3aa: CATGGGLGETQYF
j_gene: TRBJ2-5
len: 13
abundance: -
v_gene: TRBV6-1
d_gene: -

CDR3nt: TGCGCCAGCAGCTTGGAGGACAGGAATGAAAAACTGTTTTTT
CDR3aa: CASSLEDRNEKLFF
j_gene: TRBJ1-4
len: 14
abundance: -
v_gene: TRBV5-1
d_gene: TRBD1

CDR3nt: TGTGCCAGCAGCTCCCAGGGCCTTCTGCGGAATGAGCAGTTCTTC
CDR3aa: CASSSQGLLRNEQFF
j_gene: TRBJ2-1
len: 15
abundance: -
v_gene: TRBV5-4
d_gene: -

CDR3nt: TGTGCCAGTAGTAGGGACCGGGACAGGGAATATAACGAGCAGTACTTC
CDR3aa: CASSRDRDREYNEQYF
j_gene: TRBJ2-7
len: 16
abundance: -
v_gene: TRBV19
d_gene: TRBD1

CDR3nt: TGTGCCAGCACAACAGGGGGGGAGGAGTTCTTC
CDR3aa: CASTTGGEEFF
j_gene: TRBJ2-1
len: 11
abundance: -
v_gene: TRBV6-6
d_gene: -

CDR3nt: TGTGCCAGCAGCTTAGATGGTCAGCGGGGGGCGATAGGAGGCAATGAGCAGTTCTTC
CDR3aa: CASSLDGQRGAIGGNEQFF
j_gene: TRBJ2-1
len: 19
abundance: once
v_gene: TRBV7-2
d_gene: TRBD2

CDR3nt: TGCGCCAGCAGCTTGGAGGGACAGGGGATCACTGAAGCTTTCTTT
CDR3aa: CASSLEGQGITEAFF
j_gene: TRBJ1-1
len: 15
abundance: -
v_gene: TRBV5-1
d_gene: TRBD1

CDR3nt: TGTGCCAGCCGTACGGGGTGGCCCCAGCATTTT
CDR3aa: CASRTGWPQHF
j_gene: TRBJ1-5
len: 11
abundance: -
v_gene: TRBV2
d_gene: -

CDR3nt: TGTGCCAGCAGTTTTTCGGGGCAAGAGACCCAGTACTTC
CDR3aa: CASSFSGQETQYF
j_gene: TRBJ2-5
len: 13
abundance: -
v_gene: TRBV28
d_gene: -

CDR3nt: TGCGCCAGCAGCTTGGAGGTAACTGGGGCCAACGTCCTGACTTTC
CDR3aa: CASSLEVTGANVLTF
j_gene: TRBJ2-6
len: 15
abundance: -
v_gene: TRBV5-1
d_gene: -

CDR3nt: TGCGCCAGCAGGGGCCGCGGGCTTACAGATACGCAGTATTTT
CDR3aa: CASRGRGLTDTQYF
j_gene: TRBJ2-3
len: 14
abundance: -
v_gene: TRBV10-2
d_gene: -